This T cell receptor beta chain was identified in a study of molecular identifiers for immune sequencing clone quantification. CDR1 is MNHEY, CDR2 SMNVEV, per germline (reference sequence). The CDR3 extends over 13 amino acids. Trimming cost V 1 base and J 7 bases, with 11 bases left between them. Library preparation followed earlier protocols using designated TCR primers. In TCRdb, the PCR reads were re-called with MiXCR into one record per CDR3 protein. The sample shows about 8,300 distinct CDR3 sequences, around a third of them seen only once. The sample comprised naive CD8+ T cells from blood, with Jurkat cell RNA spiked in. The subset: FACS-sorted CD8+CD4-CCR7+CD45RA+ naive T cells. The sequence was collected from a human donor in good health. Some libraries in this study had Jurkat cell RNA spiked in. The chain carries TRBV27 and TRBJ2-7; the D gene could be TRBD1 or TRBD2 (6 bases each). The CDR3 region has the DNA TGTGCCAGCAGTTTATTGGGGGGCGGAGAGCAGTACTTC. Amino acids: CASSLLGGGEQYF.